The present entry profiles one T cell receptor beta chain with its context. Here immunoSEQ multiplex PCR was the method, and the copy in TCRdb shows in-frame clones only, minus some. The sample has over 150,000 clones, approximately 90% seen once; the top ten hold less than 1.6%. The entry originates in a study of T cell responses to AZD1222 COVID-19 vaccine. The specimen was peripheral blood, collected on day 0 of AZD1222 vaccination. The TCR sequence derives from an adult in good health.

DNA for the CDR3: TGTGCCACCAGTGACCACGGGACTAGCCGGTTCGCCGGGGAGCTGTTTTTT. Protein sequence: CATSDHGTSRFAGELFF. The rearrangement joins TRBV24-1 to TRBJ2-2, with 9 bases identical to TRBD2. Per the germline V gene, CDR1 is KGHDR and CDR2 is SFDVKD. This CDR3 region has 17 residues. The trim removed 4 bases at V and 6 bases at J, leaving 11 bases unmatched.